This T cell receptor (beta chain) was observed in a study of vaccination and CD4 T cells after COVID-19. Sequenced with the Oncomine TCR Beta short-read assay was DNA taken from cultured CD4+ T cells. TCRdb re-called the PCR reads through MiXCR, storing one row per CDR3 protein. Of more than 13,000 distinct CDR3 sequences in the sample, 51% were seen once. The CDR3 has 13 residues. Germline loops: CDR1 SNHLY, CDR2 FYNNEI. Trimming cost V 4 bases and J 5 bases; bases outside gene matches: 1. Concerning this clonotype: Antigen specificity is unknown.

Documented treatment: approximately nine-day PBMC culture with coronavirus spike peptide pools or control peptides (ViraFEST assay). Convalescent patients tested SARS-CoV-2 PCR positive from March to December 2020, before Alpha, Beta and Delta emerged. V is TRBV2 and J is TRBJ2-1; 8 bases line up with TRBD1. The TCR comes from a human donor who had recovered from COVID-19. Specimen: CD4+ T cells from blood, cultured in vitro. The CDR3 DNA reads TGTGCCAGCAGTGGGGGACAGGACAATGAGCAGTTCTTC. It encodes CASSGGQDNEQFF.